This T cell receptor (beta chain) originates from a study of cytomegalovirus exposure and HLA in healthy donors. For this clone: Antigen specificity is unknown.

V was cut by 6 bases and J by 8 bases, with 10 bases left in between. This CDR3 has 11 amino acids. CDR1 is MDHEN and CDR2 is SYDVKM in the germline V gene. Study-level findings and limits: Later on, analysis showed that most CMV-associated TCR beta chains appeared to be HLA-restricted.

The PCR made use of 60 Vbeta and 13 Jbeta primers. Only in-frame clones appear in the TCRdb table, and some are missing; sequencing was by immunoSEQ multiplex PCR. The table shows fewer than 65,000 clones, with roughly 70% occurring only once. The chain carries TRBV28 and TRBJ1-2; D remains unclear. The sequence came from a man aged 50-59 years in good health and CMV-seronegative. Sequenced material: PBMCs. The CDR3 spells CASRPLSGYTF. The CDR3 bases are TGTGCCAGCAGGCCGCTATCCGGCTACACCTTC.